The subject of this entry is one T cell receptor beta chain. Its antigen is unknown. This entry comes from a study of cytomegalovirus exposure and HLA in healthy donors. Study conclusions and caveats: For most TCR beta V segments, an earlier analysis put the productive rate at about 87% or about 30% of the time. Researchers reported in a later analysis that common viral pathogens appeared linked to several top clusters. Immune exposure data for these donors was limited to CMV serostatus.

Germline V gene lookup returns CDR1 SGHRS and CDR2 YFSETQ. This CDR3 contains 20 residues. Unmatched junction bases numbered 18, after V lost 4 bases and J lost 3 bases. This PCR relied on a set of 60 Vbeta primers and 13 Jbeta primers. The method was immunoSEQ multiplex PCR; TCRdb's version includes in-frame clones alone and lacks a portion of them. Seen here are about 270,000 clones, roughly two thirds observed once, and the top ten hold approximately 2.5%. This chain connects TRBV5-1 to TRBJ2-7, with TRBD2 identical over 14 bases. The receptor was isolated from a female donor in good health and CMV-seronegative. The source material was PBMCs. CDR3 sequence: CASSTIPGLAGAVPLYEQYF. The CDR3 bases are TGCGCCAGCAGCACGATTCCGGGACTAGCGGGAGCAGTACCTCTCTACGAGCAGTACTTC.